One sample yielded the 5 T cell receptor beta chains listed below, sequenced in a study of tumor and adjacent non-tumor tissue in lung cancer. RNA was extracted from bulk tissue without any cell sorting. The normal lung tissue was taken more than 3 cm from the tumor edge. TCRbeta libraries were built with three rounds of nested PCR, modified from ARM-PCR. A single record per CDR3 protein comes from TCRdb applying MiXCR to the multiplex PCR reads. This table has roughly 120,000 distinct CDR3 sequences, under 65% appearing once. Sample: distant non-tumor lung tissue. These receptors all stem from a man aged 60 to 69 with non-small cell lung cancer.

Notes on this clonotype: At one of its ends the junction is not consistent with the germline gene, which may arise from a read error. The CDR3 here is CAWGKGTGGYSIQPQHF. In DNA form, the CDR3 reads TGTGCCTGGGGTAAGGGAACAGGGGGATATAGCATTCAGCCCCAGCATTTT. This chain links TRBV30 with TRBJ1-5, with 8 bases identical to TRBD1. CDR3 length equals 17 residues. CDR1 and CDR2 from the germline V gene are GTSNPN and SVGIG (reference sequence).

There are many counts of this clonotype. The genes are TRBV12-3 or TRBV12-4 and TRBJ2-6, with 8 bases lining up with TRBD2. V trimming: 4 bases; J trimming: 2 bases; junction bases outside the gene matches: 7. The CDR3 is 17 amino acids. The CDR3 bases are TGTGCCAGCAGTTATGGGGCGGGGGGCCCTGGGGCCAACGTCCTGACTTTC. This translates into CASSYGAGGPGANVLTF.

About this clonotype itself: Compared with germline, one end of the junction differs, possibly owing to a read error. The chain is built from TRBV5-4 and TRBJ1-2; unclear D gene. This CDR3 contains 17 residues. Germline V gene sequence: CDR1 SGHNT, CDR2 YYREEE (reference sequence). The CDR3 DNA follows: TGTGCCACCAGCAAACCCGTTATAGGGAGAGATAACTATGGCTACACCTTC. Translating it yields CATSKPVIGRDNYGYTF.

This clonotype occurred once. This chain connects TRBV29-1 to TRBJ2-3; no reliable D call. This CDR3 region has 14 residues. Germline loops: CDR1 SQVTM, CDR2 ANQGSEA. Trimming took 7 bases from V and 4 from J, leaving 18 bases between them. CDR3 amino acids: CSAVASSASDTQYF. CDR3 coding DNA: TGCAGCGCGGTGGCTTCTAGTGCCTCAGATACGCAGTATTTT.

A few counts support this clonotype. The gene calls are TRBV20-1 and TRBJ1-2; D gene ambiguous. Trimming pared 0 bases from V and 1 base from J, leaving 6 bases between. The germline V gene has CDR1 DFQATT and CDR2 SNEGSKA (reference sequence). The CDR3 is 13 amino acids. CDR3 in amino acids: CSARDSNNYGYTF. In DNA form, the CDR3 reads TGCAGTGCTAGAGATTCCAATAACTATGGCTACACCTTC.